This T cell receptor beta chain was captured in a study of cytomegalovirus exposure and HLA in healthy donors. Study results and caveats: High specificity and sensitivity for cytomegalovirus status were reported for the classifier. Most TCR sequences proved rare, with some public TCRs found in many donors. In vitro experiments confirmed that three CMV-associated chains were specific for CMV antigens.

V shed 6 bases and J 6 bases; nucleotides not matched to a gene: 5. Germline CDR1 and CDR2: SGHRS and YFSETQ. This CDR3 spans 14 amino acids. Of note for this clone: Its target is unknown.

The donors were in the approximately 120-subject validation cohort; that cohort was separate from the approximately 670-subject first cohort. TCRdb keeps only in-frame clones here, not all; method: immunoSEQ multiplex PCR. The sample holds 150,000 to 200,000 clones; 80% to 85% are singletons and the top ten take around 1.2%. The sample comprised PBMCs. The rearrangement uses TRBV5-1 and TRBJ2-1; 11 nucleotides agree with TRBD1. This TCR derives from a woman in her thirties in good health and CMV-seronegative. The chain's CDR3 is CASTVGQGVNEQFF. CDR3 nucleotide sequence: TGCGCCAGCACTGTGGGACAGGGGGTCAATGAGCAGTTCTTC.